This T cell receptor beta chain was recorded in a study of cytomegalovirus exposure and HLA in healthy donors (dated by TCRdb to the late 2010s). Notes on the research overall: According to an earlier analysis of several hundred of the donors, some 180 million T cells yielded roughly 100 million unique TCR beta sequences and 276 Gb of sequence data. The study aimed to test whether signatures of past pathogen exposure could be identified by cataloging public T cell receptors. Donor age, sex, ethnicity and CMV serostatus were collected together with the repertoire data. The study combined high-throughput TCR immunosequencing, statistical association of individual TCRs with disease status, and machine learning to predict cytomegalovirus infection status. An earlier analysis of around 580 of the donors used high-throughput TCR beta sequencing to judge whether each TCR beta V gene segment behaved as functional or pseudogenic. All discovery cohort repertoires had been generated using a single sequencing platform. Of the roughly 400 genotyped donors, 65% to 90% were placed in the genetic ancestry cluster associated with self-reported Caucasian donors. HLA typing included class I and class II loci at four-digit resolution. Four to six DR-DQ haplotypes were handled as single units for association and clustering, since linkage in the cohort was strong. An early release covering roughly 580 HLA-typed donors comprised about 300 gigabases of sequencing data and tens of millions of unique TCR sequences. The T cell repertoires of several hundred subjects were profiled by immunosequencing and related to cytomegalovirus serostatus. In addition to the first cohort of 650 to 800 subjects, a separate validation cohort of 120 different subjects was used. Rather than drawing on any new phenotypic data, the later analysis identified candidate immune exposures from TCR beta sequences and the way those sequences occurred across donors. To study patterns of TCR occurrence, a later analysis re-analyzed previously published TCR beta repertoires from around 700 donors and added high-resolution HLA genotyping. In a later genetic analysis, genome-wide SNP genotypes for about three fifths of the 666 donors were used, and that subset was treated as a discovery cohort. The number of typed donors differed by locus: roughly 629-640 for A, B, C, DRB1 and DQB1; some 540 for DQA1; around 610 for DPA1; and about 450 for DPB1. On average, around 240,000 unique TCR beta nucleotide sequences were sequenced per donor among 398 genotyped donors of the cohort, with approximately 18% of those sequences being non-productive. What the study reported, not specific to this receptor: Compared with the roughly 670-donor mean, donors in an Asian-associated ancestry cluster had fewer N-insertions in productive TCRs, according to a later genetic analysis. Specific HLA alleles were associated with around 18,000 TCR beta sequences at a false discovery rate of 0.05 in a later analysis. The classifier was reported to diagnose cytomegalovirus status with high specificity and sensitivity in both the original cohort and the validation cohort. According to a later analysis, most CMV-associated TCR beta chains appeared to be HLA-restricted, and the HLA associations seemed to be driven largely by CMV exposure. According to a later analysis, TCR association rates differed among HLA loci, with DRB1 alleles showing the most associated TCRs and HLA-C alleles showing the fewest. Because the 87-base-pair reads could not distinguish some IMGT-functional V segments, including TRBV6-2 and TRBV6-3, those segments were excluded. A few of the identified cytomegalovirus-associated TCR beta chains were confirmed in vitro to be specific for cytomegalovirus antigens. According to a later analysis, parvovirus B19, influenza, CMV and Epstein-Barr virus appeared linked to several top co-occurrence clusters. In the study, approximately 150 TCR beta chains were listed as associated with cytomegalovirus. It was suggested by the authors that the approach could potentially be generalized to other disease states and immunological phenotypes. Assigning TCR associations to individual alleles was difficult when HLA alleles, especially DR and DQ, strongly co-occurred. A further reported finding was that TCR beta sequences accurately predicted the HLA-A and HLA-B alleles for most subjects in the first cohort. Because HLA typing was unavailable for some donors at each locus, only the typed subset was used in association tests. An association between a missense DCLRE1C variant and V-gene and J-gene trimming of TCR beta chains was found in a later genetic analysis and replicated in an independent cohort. Linkage disequilibrium might explain the correlated functional status among segregating V segments, but an unknown experimental factor could not be ruled out. Sequencing depth was assumed to be roughly uniform across donors in the presence/absence analyses, though that assumption may not hold. The cohort was sequenced for TCR beta chains only, and without alpha or paired-chain data the features that could be detected were limited. A cluster of highly shared sequence variants was judged likely to represent a technical artifact of the sequencing pipeline. Because counts were too low, roughly 18 rarely observed V segments, including chromosome 9 orphons, were left out of the earlier analysis of roughly 600 of the donors. The only immune exposure information available for the cohort was CMV serostatus. A later analysis found that HLA-associated TCR beta chains were more clonally expanded and had lower generation probabilities than equally common non-associated chains. Most TCR sequences were seen in very few donors, while some public TCRs were found in many individuals. In an earlier analysis of 500 to 650 of the donors, most TCR beta V segments appeared in productive rearrangements about 90% or about 30% of the time, broadly matching IMGT annotations.

The CDR3 measures 15 amino acids from cysteine to phenylalanine. Only the CDR3 portion is preserved as DNA: 45 bases, with reading frame beginning at the first base. From the germline V gene, CDR1 is SGHRS and CDR2 is YFSETQ. The V end gives up 3 bases and the J end 2 bases, leaving 2 bases in the junction not matched to a gene. The method was the immunoSEQ multiplex PCR assay. The multiplex PCR relied on a mix of 60 forward primers for TCR Vbeta segments and 13 reverse primers for TCR Jbeta segments. The CDR3 region of rearranged TCR beta genes was amplified from genomic DNA by a multiplex PCR assay. Amplified TCR beta libraries were sequenced as 87-base-pair reads on the Illumina HiSeq System. As for how the authors treated the data: Across the 600 to 700 repertoires, a later analysis counted 60 million to 90 million unique TCR beta chains, around 11 million of which were shared by at least two donors. Raw reads were error-corrected and collapsed into unique sequences by a nearest-neighbor algorithm in which closely related sequences were merged to remove PCR and sequencing errors. Alignment of CDR3 sequences to IMGT reference sequences was used to assign V, D and J gene segments. For a sequence to be retained, a match of at least six nucleotides to both a V gene segment and a J gene segment was required. A rearrangement was called productive if the CDR3 had no stop codons and remained in frame with V and J, and every other rearrangement was called non-productive. CDR3 was defined according to IMGT convention as the region running from the second conserved V-encoded cysteine to the conserved J-encoded phenylalanine. The earlier analysis of approximately 590 of the donors excluded any sequence lacking an unambiguous match to a single V gene segment. In an earlier analysis of 500 to 750 of the donors, V segments were called functional above 56.7% productive rearrangements and were called segregating when the between-donor standard deviation exceeded 5%. To diagnose cytomegalovirus status from the catalog of TCR beta chain sequences, a statistical classification framework was built. In a later analysis, TCR nucleotide sequences were compared against IMGT/GENE-DB human TR gene sequences so that V and J genes could be assigned. In a later analysis, CDR3 sequences and most-parsimonious VDJ recombination scenarios were assigned using the TCRdist pipeline. In a later analysis, each TCR beta chain was defined by its CDR3 amino acid sequence together with its V-gene family, and reads without a unique V-gene family were excluded. In a later analysis, around 600 highly shared, low-generation-probability nucleotide sequences were removed to address suspected cross-contamination and a sequencing artifact. For each public chain, a later analysis derived a clonal expansion index from normalized ranks of inferred template counts within each repertoire. A later analysis computed generation probabilities with a VDJ recombination model fitted to out-of-frame rearrangements, and checked the results against IGoR. Hypergeometric tests were used in a later analysis to score TCR-TCR, TCR-HLA and TCR-CMV co-occurrence, with a repertoire-size bias correction applied to the TCR pairs. False discovery rates were estimated in a later analysis by permuting HLA or CMV assignments 20 times. In a later analysis, co-occurring TCRs were grouped using DBSCAN, and TCRdist sequence similarity was added for clustering within HLA-allele-positive subsets. Repertoires with fewer than 30,000 or more than 120,000 public chains, plus five repertoires with anomalous nucleotide sharing, were excluded from co-occurrence clustering. Drawn from immuneACCESS, this table holds only the in-frame rearrangements with V and J called that TCRdb kept. Clones are partly lost; checked studies trace under half to an unresolved V gene and leave the rest unexplained. V, J and clone size reflect that table, while D and trimming were determined from the DNA. The sample yields more than 130,000 clones; over 60% were counted once. The leading ten clones occupy 4.5% to 5% of the sample.

Note on this clone: The specificity of this receptor is unknown. There are no base qualities to consult, and no much larger clone falls within one base.

The cohort consisted of fewer than 700 healthy bone marrow donors. At the time of sampling, all cohort members were nominally healthy, though unrecorded immune exposures were likely present. The donor tested CMV seronegative and was one of the 352 seronegative cohort members. Every donor gave a peripheral blood sample, and the peripheral blood mononuclear cells from that sample were used for TCR beta sequencing. Genomic DNA extraction from the blood cell samples was performed with the Qiagen DNeasy Blood Extraction Kit. The sequencing input was PBMCs. The source of this sequence is a woman between 45 and 65 years old in good health and CMV-seronegative. This chain joins TRBV5-1 to TRBJ2-5, and TRBD2 matches 12 of the central bases. The CDR3 in this case is CASSSLAGGQETQYF. The bases read TGCGCCAGCAGCTCGCTAGCGGGGGGGCAAGAGACCCAGTACTTC.